These 27 T cell receptor beta chains were all obtained from the same sample, sequenced in a study of shared clonotypes between healthy human individuals. Only in-frame clones appear in the TCRdb table, and some are missing; sequencing was by immunoSEQ multiplex PCR. The sample consists of 640,000 or so clones, 72% of them appearing once. Specimen: memory CD4+ T cells sorted from blood. Indicated subset: CD45RA-negative fraction. The receptors shown here come from a woman aged 25 to 39 in good health.

This rearrangement joins TRBV30 to TRBJ1-5; maybe TRBD1 (5 bases). The V gene's germline CDR1 is GTSNPN and CDR2 SVGIG (reference sequence). The CDR3 totals 16 residues. V lost 0 bases and J lost 5, with 17 bases in between. CDR3 DNA sequence: TGTGCCTGGAGTGTACGAGGTCAGGGAGGCGATCAGCCCCAGCATTTT. This encodes CAWSVRGQGGDQPQHF.

The CDR3: CASSSGQGAPSGANVLTF. The DNA of the CDR3 is TGTGCCAGCAGCTCCGGACAGGGGGCCCCCTCTGGGGCCAACGTCCTGACTTTC. This sequence joins TRBV11-3 and TRBJ2-6; 11 positions match TRBD1. The ends lost 4 bases at V and 0 bases at J; junction bases unmatched: 5. The germline V gene encodes CDR1 SGHNT and CDR2 YENEEA. This CDR3 is built from 18 residues. Supplemented by reference TRBV11-3 and TRBJ2-6, the full variable domain reads EAGVVQSPRYKIIEKKQPVAFWCNPISGHNTLYWYLQNLGQGPELLIRYENEEAVDDSQLPKDRFSAERLKGVDSTLKIQPAELGDSAVYLCASSSGQGAPSGANVLTFGAGSRLTVL.

This clone was found once. The chain couples TRBV5-8 to TRBJ2-5; no clear D. This CDR3 spans 15 amino acids. Germline V lookup: CDR1 SGHTS, CDR2 YDEGEE. V lost 0 bases, J lost 2 bases, and 11 bases lay in between. The CDR3 is CASSLGRRQQETQYF. CDR3 coding DNA: TGTGCCAGCAGCTTGGGTCGGCGGCAGCAAGAGACCCAGTACTTC.

The gene calls are TRBV5-1 and TRBJ2-6; 10 positions agree with TRBD2. The CDR3 contains 18 residues. CDR1 SGHRS and CDR2 YFSETQ come from the germline V gene. Trimming removed 6 bases from V and 3 bases from J; junction bases left unmatched: 12. The CDR3 spells CASTPGLAGVSGANVLTF. The DNA of the CDR3 is TGCGCCAGCACCCCAGGGCTAGCGGGAGTTAGTGGGGCCAACGTCCTGACTTTC.

The chain couples TRBV27 to TRBJ2-1; tentative D call: TRBD2 (6 bases). This CDR3 has 16 amino acids. V lost 4 bases and J 8 bases, leaving 21 bases between the germline ends. Germline assignment: CDR1 MNHEY and CDR2 SMNVEV (reference sequence). CDR3 loop: CASSSPLRRRGHEQFF. The CDR3, as DNA: TGTGCCAGCAGTTCCCCTCTTAGGAGGAGGGGCCATGAGCAGTTCTTC.

V gene TRBV6-5 combines with J gene TRBJ2-1; D unclear. The CDR3 extends over 13 amino acids. The germline V gene has CDR1 MNHEY and CDR2 SVGAGI. Trimming took off 5 bases at V and 4 bases at J, with 9 bases between the two ends. The CDR3 loop reads CASSPAEYNEQFF. CDR3 sequence (DNA): TGTGCCAGCAGTCCAGCAGAGTACAATGAGCAGTTCTTC.

The genes are TRBV2 and TRBJ1-2; 8 nucleotides line up with TRBD1. Trimming at V came to 8 bases and at J to 7 bases, leaving 9 bases not matched to a gene. The CDR3 is 13 amino acids. The germline V gene encodes CDR1 SNHLY and CDR2 FYNNEI. In nucleotides, the CDR3 is TGTGCCAGCCTAGGACAGGGTTTGGCTGGCTACACCTTC. Translation: CASLGQGLAGYTF.

The rearrangement uses TRBV19 and TRBJ1-5, with 8 nucleotides matching TRBD1. Per germline, CDR1 LNHDA and CDR2 SQIVND (reference sequence). The CDR3 is 15 amino acids. Losses at the gene ends were 4 bases for V and 4 bases for J; bases not matched to a gene: 6. For the CDR3, the DNA is TGTGCCAGTAGTAGCTCGGACAGGGAGAATCAGCCCCAGCATTTT. It specifies CASSSSDRENQPQHF.

The chain recombines TRBV7-2 with TRBJ2-7; D remains ambiguous. The CDR3 runs 15 residues. Trimming shortened V by 2 bases and J by 0 bases, and 11 bases separated the two germline ends. Looked up from germline, CDR1 is SGHTA and CDR2 is FQGNSA. CDR3 protein: CASSLSSASSYEQYF. For the CDR3, the DNA is TGTGCCAGCAGCTTATCGAGCGCCAGCTCCTACGAGCAGTACTTC.

This chain joins TRBV10-2 and TRBJ2-5; 7 positions agree with TRBD2. The CDR3 extends over 16 amino acids. Per germline, CDR1 WSHSY and CDR2 SAAADI. The junction had 7 bases not matched to a gene; V was cut back by 3 bases and J by 0 bases. In DNA form, the CDR3 reads TGCGCCAGCAGTGACTGGAGGGCGGGAGACCAAGAGACCCAGTACTTC. Protein sequence: CASSDWRAGDQETQYF.

The chain links TRBV6-1 to TRBJ2-2, with D hard to call. The CDR3 spans 14 residues. Trimming shortened V by 8 bases and J by 6 bases, and 16 bases separated the two germline ends. The germline V gene has CDR1 MNHNS and CDR2 SASEGT. The CDR3 nucleotides read TGTGCCAGCCCTCGCCCCCATGGGGCCGGGGAGCTGTTTTTT. It specifies CASPRPHGAGELFF.

The rearrangement links TRBV5-1 to TRBJ2-1; possible D gene TRBD1, 7 bases. Germline V gives CDR1 SGHRS, CDR2 YFSETQ. With 0 bases removed from V and 1 base from J, the gap between germline ends came to 11 bases. The length of the CDR3 is 16 residues. CDR3 bases: TGCGCCAGCAGCTTGGCGGAGGGGGCTTCCTACAATGAGCAGTTCTTC. Residues: CASSLAEGASYNEQFF.

This clone was recorded once. The chain carries TRBV2 and TRBJ2-1; D is unclear. Deletions cut 3 bases from V and 7 bases from J, with 7 bases between. The length of the CDR3 is 12 residues. Germline loops: CDR1 SNHLY, CDR2 FYNNEI. The CDR3 spells CASSDQFNEQFF. The CDR3 nucleotides are TGTGCCAGCAGTGACCAGTTTAATGAGCAGTTCTTC.

The chain couples TRBV19 to TRBJ2-1, with 7 bases matching TRBD2. This CDR3 is 14 amino acids long. V trimming: 4 bases; J trimming: 5 bases; junction bases outside the gene matches: 5. The germline V gene has CDR1 LNHDA and CDR2 SQIVND (reference sequence). The CDR3 is CASSRASGHNEQFF. Written as DNA, the CDR3 is TGTGCCAGTAGTAGGGCTAGCGGCCACAATGAGCAGTTCTTC.

This clone was seen only once. This chain connects TRBV5-4 to TRBJ2-6; possibly TRBD2 for D (5 bases). Deletions cut 1 base from V and 1 base from J, with 6 bases between. Germline assignment: CDR1 SGHNT and CDR2 YYREEE (reference sequence). The CDR3 runs 15 residues. The CDR3 sequence: CASSLRGSGANVLTF. The CDR3, as DNA: TGTGCCAGCAGCTTGCGCGGGTCTGGGGCCAACGTCCTGACTTTC.

Turning to this clone: Other DNA sequences from this sample encode an identical CDR3 as well. The chain employs TRBV19 and TRBJ2-1; 11 bases map to TRBD2. Germline-derived CDR1 and CDR2 are LNHDA and SQIVND (reference sequence). Unmatched junction bases numbered 3, after V lost 4 bases and J lost 4 bases. This CDR3 is 15 amino acids long. CDR3 coding DNA: TGTGCCAGTAGTACCGGGACTAGCGGTTACAATGAGCAGTTCTTC. Translation: CASSTGTSGYNEQFF.

This clone was seen once. The chain couples TRBV6-6 to TRBJ2-6; D remains ambiguous. Between the trimmed V and J ends, which lost 7 bases and 1 base, there was a span of 8 bases. CDR3 length: 14 amino acids. Germline V lookup: CDR1 MNHNY, CDR2 SVGAGI (reference sequence). The DNA of the CDR3 is TGTGCCAGCACAGGTCAATCTGGGGCCAACGTCCTGACTTTC. Its protein is CASTGQSGANVLTF.

This chain joins TRBV29-1 and TRBJ1-1; the D gene is possibly TRBD1 (6 bases). Trimming took off 6 bases at V and 4 bases at J, with 12 bases between the two ends. The CDR3 has 12 amino acids. Germline loops: CDR1 SQVTM, CDR2 ANQGSEA. The CDR3 DNA reads as TGCAGCGTAGGACAGAGGACCACTGAAGCTTTCTTT. This codes for CSVGQRTTEAFF.

The chain couples TRBV29-1 to TRBJ2-7; D unresolved. Germline CDR1 reads SQVTM; CDR2 reads ANQGSEA. The CDR3 covers 12 residues. Trimming removed 4 bases from V and 5 bases from J, with 12 bases in between. The CDR3 DNA sequence: TGCAGCGTTGTGAGGTCGGGCCACGAGCAGTACTTC. As protein: CSVVRSGHEQYF.

This clone was counted at least ten times. Other DNA sequences in the same sample also yield this CDR3. The CDR3 nucleotides read TGTGCCAGCAGCTTGAGGGCGGATACGCAGTATTTT. Translated: CASSLRADTQYF. The chain employs TRBV5-8 and TRBJ2-3; D not certain. V dropped 1 base and J dropped 6 bases, with 6 bases sitting between them. Germline CDR1 reads SGHTS; CDR2 reads YDEGEE. This CDR3 has 12 residues.

The rearrangement links TRBV19 to TRBJ1-1, with a tentative D call TRBD1 (5 bases). CDR1 is LNHDA, CDR2 SQIVND, per germline (reference sequence). Trimming removed 5 bases at V and 5 bases at J, with 12 bases between. The CDR3 is made up of 13 amino acids. CDR3 nucleotide sequence: TGTGCCAGTAGTCCGGGGCTAACGACTGAAGCTTTCTTT. Translated, it gives CASSPGLTTEAFF.

The V call is TRBV4-1, the J call TRBJ2-2; perhaps TRBD1 as D (5 bases). With 4 bases removed from V and 7 bases from J, the gap between germline ends came to 16 bases. The CDR3 covers 15 residues. Germline-derived CDR1 and CDR2 are MGHRA and YSYEKL. Written as DNA, the CDR3 is TGCGCCAGCAGCCTCCGCGACTTAAGGGGCGGGGAGCTGTTTTTT. It is translated as CASSLRDLRGGELFF.

Remarks on this clone: The same CDR3 is also encoded by other DNA sequences in this sample. This chain links TRBV27 with TRBJ2-7; TRBD1 matches 7 bases. The germline V gene encodes CDR1 MNHEY and CDR2 SMNVEV (reference sequence). With 0 bases clipped from V and 2 bases from J, the junction kept 4 bases outside the gene matches. The CDR3 is 15 amino acids. The CDR3 DNA follows: TGTGCCAGCAGTTTATCTGACAGGGCTACCTACGAGCAGTACTTC. This translates into CASSLSDRATYEQYF.

V gene TRBV27 combines with J gene TRBJ2-7, with 11 bases identical to TRBD1. The J segment lost 5 bases and the V segment lost 4 bases, leaving 7 bases of the junction unmatched. In germline, CDR1 is MNHEY, CDR2 SMNVEV (reference sequence). The CDR3 is made up of 15 amino acids. The CDR3 DNA is TGTGCCAGCAGTTCCTTGGGGACAGGGGGTAACGAGCAGTACTTC. This gives the protein CASSSLGTGGNEQYF.

This chain links TRBV2 with TRBJ2-7; 7 nucleotides line up with TRBD1. CDR1 and CDR2 (germline): SNHLY, FYNNEI. This CDR3 is built from 14 residues. V was pared by 6 bases and J by 2 bases, with 7 bases of the junction left unmatched. This chain's CDR3 is CASRSLTGTYEQYF. The CDR3 bases are TGTGCCAGCAGATCCTTGACAGGGACCTACGAGCAGTACTTC.

The chain employs TRBV5-1 and TRBJ2-1; D gene ambiguous. Between the trimmed V and J ends, which lost 4 bases and 1 base, there was a span of 15 bases. The CDR3 sequence is 16 residues long. Germline V CDR1 and CDR2: SGHRS, YFSETQ. CDR3 protein: CASSPGFPGSYNEQFF. In DNA form, the CDR3 reads TGCGCCAGCAGCCCCGGTTTCCCTGGGTCCTACAATGAGCAGTTCTTC.

The chain links TRBV19 to TRBJ2-7; 11 bases are a match to TRBD2. J gave up 7 bases and V 6 bases, and 11 bases lay outside the gene matches. The CDR3 is 15 residues long. Germline CDR1 LNHDA, CDR2 SQIVND (reference sequence). CDR3 in DNA: TGTGCCAGTAGACCGGCCGGGACTAGCGGTCTGGAGCAGTACTTC. It is translated as CASRPAGTSGLEQYF.